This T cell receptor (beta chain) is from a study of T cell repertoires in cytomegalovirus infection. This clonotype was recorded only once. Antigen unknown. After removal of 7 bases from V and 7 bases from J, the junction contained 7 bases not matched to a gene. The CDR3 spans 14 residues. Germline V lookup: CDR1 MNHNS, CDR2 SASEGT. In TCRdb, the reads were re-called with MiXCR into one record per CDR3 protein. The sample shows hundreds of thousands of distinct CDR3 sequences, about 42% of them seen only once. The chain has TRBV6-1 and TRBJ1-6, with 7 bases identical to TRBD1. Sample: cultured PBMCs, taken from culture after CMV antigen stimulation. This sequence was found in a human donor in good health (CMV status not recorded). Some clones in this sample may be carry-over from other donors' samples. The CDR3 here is CASTGNRGNSPLHF. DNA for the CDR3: TGTGCCAGCACCGGTAACAGGGGCAATTCACCCCTCCACTTT.